This T cell receptor (beta chain) stems from a study of response to subunit inactivated influenza vaccine. The CDR3 totals 13 residues. Germline V gives CDR1 LGHDT, CDR2 YNNKEL (reference sequence). Deletions cut 4 bases from V and 8 bases from J, with 11 bases between. Study-wide points: Authors suggested few new T cells are recruited by each seasonal influenza vaccination.

TCRdb re-called the RT-PCR reads through MiXCR, storing one row per CDR3 protein. The data show over 800,000 distinct CDR3 sequences, over 20% seen once. A remark on this clonotype: What it binds is not known.

Here the sequenced sample was PBMCs from blood, taken approximately 5 days after vaccination. The chain combines TRBV3-1 with TRBJ2-2, with D unclear. The clonotype was recovered from a man aged 45-60 years who received an inactivated influenza vaccine. CDR3 region: CASSPRVAGELFF. The DNA of the CDR3 is TGTGCCAGCAGCCCTCGGGTGGCTGGGGAGCTGTTTTTT. Supplemented by reference TRBV3-1 and TRBJ2-2, the full variable domain reads DTAVSQTPKYLVTQMGNDKSIKCEQNLGHDTMYWYKQDSKKFLKIMFSYNNKELIINETVPNRFSPKSPDKAHLNLHINSLELGDSAVYFCASSPRVAGELFFGEGSRLTVL.